This TCR beta chain derives from a study of blood T cell repertoires in COVID-19. Overall study context: Sample material is recorded as cDNA or gDNA derived from T cells, B-cell-depleted T cells, or PBMCs.

Data came from immunoSEQ multiplex PCR; TCRdb stores just in-frame clones and leaves some out. The sample consists of about 40,000 clones, about 80% of them appearing once. The V gene's germline CDR1 is MGHRA and CDR2 YSYEKL. This CDR3 has 17 residues. V was shortened by 1 base and J by 6 bases, with 21 bases between the two germline ends. This TCR came from a woman aged 60 to 75 with acute or convalescent COVID-19. The sequenced sample consisted of peripheral blood. The chain is built from TRBV4-1 and TRBJ1-2, with a weak D call TRBD1 (6 bases). CDR3 in DNA: TGCGCCAGCAGCCAAGTTGGGGGCCCCAGGTCAACCGATGGCTACACCTTC. Amino acid sequence: CASSQVGGPRSTDGYTF.